This T cell receptor beta chain was observed in a study of blood T cell repertoires in COVID-19. Study overall: The origin of the acute and convalescent COVID-19 samples was the United States, Italy and Spain.

Using immunoSEQ multiplex PCR, the repertoire was profiled, and TCRdb retains in-frame clones only, with some absent. The profile shows just over 300,000 clones, about 90% of them singletons. Seattle patients were enrolled during active infection and followed longitudinally. Germline V gene sequence: CDR1 LGHNA, CDR2 YNFKEQ. V dropped 5 bases and J dropped 8 bases, with 19 bases sitting between them. The CDR3 has 15 amino acids. The sequence was collected from a woman in her thirties with COVID-19, enrolled during active disease. The sequenced sample was peripheral blood. The chain recombines TRBV4-2 with TRBJ1-3, with D possibly TRBD1 on 6 matching bases. In nucleotides, the CDR3 is TGTGCCAGCAGCACGACGGGGACAAGCCTGGACACCATATATTTT. Protein product: CASSTTGTSLDTIYF.